Presented here are 12 T cell receptor beta chains from one specimen sequenced in a study of blood T cell repertoires in COVID-19. Here immunoSEQ multiplex PCR was the method, and the copy in TCRdb shows in-frame clones only, minus some. The sample consists of some 350,000 clones, roughly 90% of them appearing once. Sequencing was carried out using PBMCs or T cells enriched from blood (not recorded which). Every receptor here comes from a woman in her twenties or thirties who had recovered from COVID-19.

The chain carries TRBV5-1 and TRBJ2-6; tentatively, D is TRBD1 (6 bases). The CDR3 length is 15 residues. V was shortened by 4 bases and J by 4 bases, with 12 bases between the two germline ends. Germline V lookup: CDR1 SGHRS, CDR2 YFSETQ. The CDR3 DNA is TGCGCCAGCAGCCGACAGGCCAGAGGGGCCAACGTCCTGACTTTC. Protein product: CASSRQARGANVLTF.

This chain joins TRBV9 and TRBJ1-6; TRBD1 matches at 7 bases. Losses at the gene ends were 3 bases for V and 10 bases for J; bases not matched to a gene: 13. The CDR3 has 16 amino acids. Germline V gene data show CDR1 as SGDLS and CDR2 as YYNGEE. CDR3 sequence reads: CASSDRQGFVSSPLHF. CDR3 nucleotides: TGTGCCAGCAGCGATCGACAGGGTTTTGTTAGCTCACCCCTCCACTTT.

The chain carries TRBV5-4 and TRBJ1-1; D is perhaps TRBD1 (6 bases). Germline-derived CDR1 and CDR2 are SGHNT and YYREEE (reference sequence). With 4 bases removed from V and 2 bases from J, the gap between germline ends came to 12 bases. The length of the CDR3 is 14 residues. The CDR3 DNA follows: TGTGCCAGCAGCCAGACAGGTTCAAACACTGAAGCTTTCTTT. Encoded protein: CASSQTGSNTEAFF.

The chain has TRBV27 and TRBJ2-3, with TRBD2 matching 7 bases. J lost 4 bases, V lost 3 bases, and 7 bases had no gene match. Germline loops: CDR1 MNHEY, CDR2 SMNVEV (reference sequence). The CDR3 is 15 amino acids. In nucleotides, the CDR3 is TGTGCCAGCAGTTTTTCGGGCGCGGGGGCAGATACGCAGTATTTT. It encodes CASSFSGAGADTQYF.

CDR3 loop: CASSSGQGYTDTQYF. CDR3 nucleotides: TGTGCCAGCAGCTCCGGACAGGGCTACACAGATACGCAGTATTTT. The chain recombines TRBV11-3 with TRBJ2-3; 8 bases line up with TRBD1. The CDR3 consists of 15 residues. The germline V gene has CDR1 SGHNT and CDR2 YENEEA. V lost 4 bases, J lost 2 bases, and 5 bases stayed unmatched.

This clone has just a few counts. The V and J genes are TRBV2 and TRBJ1-5; a possible D gene is TRBD1 (6 bases). Germline CDR1 SNHLY, CDR2 FYNNEI. The ends were cut back, 8 bases at V and 2 bases at J, with 16 bases in the middle. CDR3 size: 15 residues. DNA of the CDR3: TGTGCCAGCCTACTGGAAGGGGGTGGCAATCAGCCCCAGCATTTT. Amino acids: CASLLEGGGNQPQHF.

The chain's CDR3 is CASSWTGPSYEQYF. DNA of the CDR3: TGTGCCAGCAGTTGGACAGGGCCTTCCTACGAGCAGTACTTC. The V gene is TRBV28, the J gene TRBJ2-7; 8 bases are a match to TRBD1. Unmatched junction bases numbered 3, after V lost 4 bases and J lost 1 base. There are 14 residues in the CDR3. Germline V gives CDR1 MDHEN, CDR2 SYDVKM.

This clone was observed once. The rearrangement joins TRBV27 to TRBJ1-6, with 9 bases that match TRBD1. The CDR3 has 16 residues. V lost 5 bases and J lost 10; bases outside the gene matches: 12. Germline values: CDR1 MNHEY, CDR2 SMNVEV (reference sequence). In nucleotides, the CDR3 is TGTGCCAGCAGTCCGGGCCGGGACAGGGAGGGGTCACCCCTCCACTTT. Residues: CASSPGRDREGSPLHF.

V gene TRBV2 combines with J gene TRBJ1-4; possible D gene TRBD1, 6 bases. In germline, CDR1 is SNHLY, CDR2 FYNNEI. The CDR3 spans 13 residues. Trimming pared 6 bases from V and 6 bases from J, leaving 11 bases between. CDR3 bases: TGTGCCAGCAGGGGGGGGCGGGATGAAAAACTGTTTTTT. It encodes CASRGGRDEKLFF.

This clone was observed a handful of times. The genes are TRBV7-8 and TRBJ2-7; D possibly corresponds to TRBD1 (6 bases). The CDR3 is 17 amino acids. Germline V CDR1 and CDR2: SGHVS, FQNEAQ. Trimming shortened V by 0 bases and J by 2 bases, and 17 bases separated the two germline ends. The CDR3 bases are TGTGCCAGCAGCTTAGCGTTGGTGGGGGACATTACCTACGAGCAGTACTTC. This codes for CASSLALVGDITYEQYF.

The chain carries TRBV5-4 and TRBJ1-1, with TRBD1 as a possible D gene (6 bases). The CDR3 spans 15 residues. Germline CDR1 SGHNT, CDR2 YYREEE (reference sequence). The ends were cut back, 0 bases at V and 0 bases at J, with 9 bases in the middle. CDR3 amino acids: CASSLDPGVNTEAFF. CDR3 coding DNA: TGTGCCAGCAGCTTGGATCCAGGGGTGAACACTGAAGCTTTCTTT.

The chain carries TRBV5-5 and TRBJ1-2; D is undetermined. V was trimmed by 5 bases and J by 0 bases, leaving 11 bases between them. Per the germline V gene, CDR1 is SGHKS and CDR2 is YYEKEE (reference sequence). The CDR3 extends over 14 amino acids. The CDR3 is CASSLQYTNYGYTF. In DNA, the CDR3 is TGTGCCAGCAGTTTACAGTACACTAACTATGGCTACACCTTC.